One sample yielded the 30 T cell receptor beta chains listed below, sequenced in a study of blood T cells in healthy people across ages. The authors ran a second PCR of about 6 to 11 cycles using a sample-barcoded 5' primer and a J-beta primer mix. TCRdb re-called the 5' RACE reads through MiXCR, storing one row per CDR3 protein. The table lists 630,000 or so distinct CDR3 sequences, approximately 31% of them singletons. The sequenced sample consisted of blood. These receptors all come from an elderly woman in good health.

This clonotype was recorded only once. A much bigger clone sits one base away, suggesting this may be a read error. This chain uses TRBV5-1 with TRBJ1-1; D not resolved. The germline CDR1 and CDR2 sequences are SGHRS and YFSETQ. This CDR3 spans 13 amino acids. Trimming removed 0 bases from V and 6 bases from J, with 9 bases in between. The CDR3 loop is CASSLGRYAEAFF. DNA of the CDR3: TGCGCCAGCAGCTTGGGCAGGTACGCTGAAGCTTTCTTT.

The chain joins TRBV27 to TRBJ1-2; D possibly corresponds to TRBD1 (6 bases). CDR1 and CDR2 (germline): MNHEY, SMNVEV (reference sequence). Trimming removed 6 bases at V and 8 bases at J, with 16 bases between. This CDR3 spans 13 amino acids. The CDR3 reads CASRDTGTGGYTF. The DNA for the CDR3 is TGTGCCAGCAGAGACACAGGGACTGGGGGCTACACCTTC.

This clonotype was seen at least ten times. A much larger clonotype is one base distant, so this may be a read error. This chain uses TRBV5-1 with TRBJ2-7, with D unclear. CDR3 size: 12 residues. With 3 bases removed from V and 7 bases from J, the gap between germline ends came to 11 bases. Per germline, CDR1 SGHRS and CDR2 YFSETQ. The CDR3 protein is CASSSYFDEQYF. The CDR3, as DNA: TGCGCCAGCAGCTCGTATTTCGATGAGCAGTACTTC.

This chain links TRBV4-3 with TRBJ1-2, with D perhaps TRBD1 (5 bases). CDR1 is LGHNA, CDR2 YSLEER, per germline. The V end lost 0 bases, the J end lost 4 bases, and 12 bases lay between the germline ends. The CDR3 length is 15 residues. The CDR3 loop reads CASSQELRDIYGYTF. CDR3 nucleotide sequence: TGCGCCAGCAGCCAAGAACTCAGGGATATCTATGGCTACACCTTC.

This clonotype was seen many times. The J gene is TRBJ2-3, the V gene TRBV7-3; 8 positions agree with TRBD1. The CDR3 totals 14 residues. Germline V gene data show CDR1 as SGHTA and CDR2 as FQGTGA. After removal of 4 bases from V and 5 bases from J, the junction contained 5 bases not matched to a gene. The CDR3, as DNA: TGTGCCAGCAGCTCAACAGGGGGTCAAGATACGCAGTATTTT. Encoded protein: CASSSTGGQDTQYF.

This chain connects TRBV27 to TRBJ2-7; D ambiguous. From germline, CDR1 is MNHEY and CDR2 SMNVEV (reference sequence). The CDR3 totals 15 residues. The V end was cut by 5 bases, the J end by 4 bases, with 18 bases between. The CDR3 loop reads CASSPPLAETYEQYF. The CDR3 nucleotides read TGTGCCAGCAGTCCACCACTGGCAGAGACGTACGAGCAGTACTTC.

As for this clonotype: Its ends do not fully match the called genes, so a read error is possible. The rearrangement joins TRBV28 to TRBJ2-7; 12 bases are a match to TRBD2. The CDR3 spans 15 residues. The V gene's germline CDR1 is MDHEN and CDR2 SYDVKM. DNA of the CDR3: TGTGCCAGCAGTTATCGGCTAGCGGGGGGGAGTCCCCTGAGCTTC. As protein: CASSYRLAGGSPLSF.

V is TRBV12-3 or TRBV12-4 and J is TRBJ2-4; D unresolved. TRBJ2-7 matches the DNA end more closely, so the J call is doubtful. CDR3 length equals 13 residues. As DNA, the CDR3 is TGTGCCAGCAGCTCCCTCTGGATAGGCGAGCAGTACTTC. Its protein is CASSSLWIGEQYF.

This clonotype was found once. The rearrangement links TRBV6-6 to TRBJ2-5; TRBD2 agrees at 8 bases. The CDR3 is 15 residues long. The germline V gene has CDR1 MNHNY and CDR2 SVGAGI (reference sequence). Losses at the gene ends were 6 bases for V and 1 base for J; bases not matched to a gene: 7. The CDR3 sequence is CASSPQAGAQETQYF. The DNA of the CDR3 is TGTGCCAGCAGCCCTCAAGCGGGAGCCCAAGAGACCCAGTACTTC.

A word on this clonotype: A read error may explain this, as a much larger clone is one base away. The V call is TRBV29-1, the J call TRBJ2-3; D call uncertain. Per germline, CDR1 SQVTM and CDR2 ANQGSEA. The CDR3 is made up of 12 amino acids. The CDR3 sequence: CSGEIGPDTQYF. As DNA, the CDR3 is TGCAGCGGTGAAATCGGCCCAGATACGCAGTATTTT.

This clonotype has ten or more counts. The V call is TRBV11-1, the J call TRBJ2-1; 9 nucleotides line up with TRBD2. CDR3 size: 19 residues. The V segment lost 0 bases and the J segment 1 base; nucleotides outside the gene matches: 10. Germline CDR1 reads SGHAT; CDR2 reads FQDESV (reference sequence). CDR3 amino acids: CASSLAGLAGLTSYNEQFF. The CDR3, as DNA: TGTGCCAGCAGCTTAGCAGGGCTAGCGGGACTTACGTCCTACAATGAGCAGTTCTTC.

On this clonotype itself: A much larger clone lies one base from this, so it may be a read error. The chain is built from TRBV6-5 and TRBJ2-5; 7 bases are a match to TRBD1. The trim removed 8 bases at V and 11 bases at J, leaving 8 bases unmatched. Per germline, CDR1 MNHEY and CDR2 SVGAGI. The CDR3 covers 11 residues. CDR3 sequence (DNA): TGTGCCAGCGACAGGGACAATGAGCAGTACTTC. Its protein is CASDRDNEQYF.

Ten or more counts support this clonotype. This chain joins TRBV7-8 and TRBJ1-2; 7 bases are a match to TRBD1. This CDR3 comprises 15 residues. Germline trimming cut 0 bases from V and 2 bases from J; bases unmatched to any gene: 3. Germline V lookup: CDR1 SGHVS, CDR2 FQNEAQ. DNA of the CDR3: TGTGCCAGCAGCTTAGCTCTACAGGGGAACTATGGCTACACCTTC. Residues: CASSLALQGNYGYTF.

A word on this clonotype: At one end, the junction sequence differs from germline, possibly due to a read error. The rearrangement joins TRBV20-1 to TRBJ2-1, with D possibly TRBD1 on 6 matching bases. This CDR3 comprises 16 residues. CDR1 and CDR2 from the germline V gene are DFQATT and SNEGSKA (reference sequence). The CDR3 is CGARDRGQTIYNEQFF. As DNA, the CDR3 is TGCGGTGCTAGAGATCGAGGACAGACTATCTACAATGAGCAGTTCTTC.

The chain links TRBV20-1 to TRBJ2-7, with 8 nucleotides matching TRBD2. TRBJ2-5 matches the DNA end more closely, so the J call is doubtful. There are 14 residues in the CDR3. The germline CDR1 and CDR2 sequences are DFQATT and SNEGSKA (reference sequence). The CDR3 region is CSAVSLTSVETQYF. DNA of the CDR3: TGCAGTGCCGTGTCCCTGACTAGCGTAGAGACCCAGTACTTC.

This clonotype was detected ten times or more. V and J are TRBV5-1 and TRBJ2-7; the match to TRBD1 covers 10 bases. The CDR3 is made up of 14 amino acids. The V gene's germline CDR1 is SGHRS and CDR2 YFSETQ. With V trimmed by 6 bases and J by 7 bases, 10 bases remained unmatched. In DNA form, the CDR3 reads TGCGCCAGCATGAGCCGACAGGGGGCTAGAGAGCAGTACTTC. It translates to CASMSRQGAREQYF.

The chain combines TRBV7-9 with TRBJ1-2; 10 bases fit TRBD1. The CDR3 totals 14 residues. The V gene end was trimmed by 5 bases and the J gene end by 8 bases; junction bases not matched to a gene: 8. The germline CDR1 and CDR2 sequences are SEHNR and FQNEAQ (reference sequence). Written as DNA, the CDR3 is TGTGCCAGCAGCCACGATGACAGGGGGCACGGCTACACCTTC. Translating it yields CASSHDDRGHGYTF.

This clonotype was counted at least ten times. The chain employs TRBV25-1 and TRBJ2-7; D is perhaps TRBD1 (6 bases). Germline CDR1 and CDR2: MGHDK and SYGVNS. The V end lost 2 bases, the J end lost 5 bases, and 10 bases lay between the germline ends. The CDR3 is made up of 13 amino acids. The chain's CDR3 is CASSEGQGNEQYF. For the CDR3, the DNA is TGTGCCAGCAGTGAAGGGCAGGGGAACGAGCAGTACTTC.

This clonotype was picked up many times. V usage is TRBV7-2 and J usage is TRBJ1-1; tentative D call: TRBD1 (5 bases). CDR1 SGHTA and CDR2 FQGNSA come from the germline V gene. The CDR3 runs to 12 residues. The ends were cut back, 4 bases at V and 8 bases at J, with 11 bases in the middle. CDR3 nucleotides: TGTGCCAGCAGCTCCGTGTGGGGGGAAGCTTTCTTT. Amino acid sequence: CASSSVWGEAFF.

In the case of this clonotype: A read error may account for a junction end that differs from germline. V usage is TRBV4-2 and J usage is TRBJ2-1; perhaps TRBD2 as D (5 bases). The CDR3 is made up of 16 amino acids. CDR1 LGHNA and CDR2 YNFKEQ come from the germline V gene. CDR3 DNA: TGTGCCATCAGCCAAGAGAGCCGGGGTGGAGAGGACGAGCAGTTCTTC. It is translated as CAISQESRGGEDEQFF.

The chain links TRBV20-1 to TRBJ2-7; weak D call: TRBD1 (6 bases). Trimming shortened V by 5 bases and J by 7 bases, and 18 bases separated the two germline ends. CDR1 is DFQATT and CDR2 is SNEGSKA in the germline V gene (reference sequence). CDR3 size: 13 residues. CDR3 sequence: CSAEQGSYIEQYF. The CDR3 coding sequence is TGCAGTGCTGAACAGGGCTCCTACATTGAGCAGTACTTC.

The rearrangement links TRBV7-2 to TRBJ2-7, with TRBD2 matching 12 bases. The J segment lost 3 bases and the V segment lost 5 bases, leaving 8 bases of the junction unmatched. This CDR3 is 16 amino acids long. The germline V gene has CDR1 SGHTA and CDR2 FQGNSA. The CDR3 protein is CTSSARLAGARYEQYF. The DNA for the CDR3 is TGTACCAGCAGCGCGCGACTAGCGGGGGCACGCTACGAGCAGTACTTC.

This clonotype was seen at least ten times. The chain combines TRBV5-5 with TRBJ2-3, with 7 positions matching TRBD1. Germline V lookup: CDR1 SGHKS, CDR2 YYEKEE (reference sequence). V trimming: 3 bases; J trimming: 2 bases; junction bases outside the gene matches: 3. The CDR3 has 14 amino acids. The CDR3 protein is CASSSGQNTDTQYF. CDR3 sequence (DNA): TGTGCCAGCAGCTCGGGACAGAACACAGATACGCAGTATTTT. The full variable domain, rest sourced from reference TRBV5-5 and TRBJ2-3, is DAGVTQSPTHLIKTRGQQVTLRCSPISGHKSVSWYQQVLGQGPQFIFQYYEKEERGRGNFPDRFSARQFPNYSSELNVNALLLGDSALYLCASSSGQNTDTQYFGPGTRLTVL.

The rearrangement uses TRBV30 and TRBJ1-5; D might be TRBD1 (6 bases). CDR3 length: 14 residues. V was shortened by 2 bases and J by 4 bases, with 12 bases between the two germline ends. In germline, CDR1 is GTSNPN, CDR2 SVGIG (reference sequence). This chain's CDR3 is CAWSRGGNNQPQHF. CDR3 DNA sequence: TGTGCCTGGAGTAGAGGGGGGAATAATCAGCCCCAGCATTTT.

Ten or more counts support this clonotype. The chain recombines TRBV5-1 with TRBJ2-4; D unclear. The germline CDR1 and CDR2 sequences are SGHRS and YFSETQ. The V end was cut by 3 bases, the J end by 6 bases, with 7 bases between. The CDR3 has 12 residues. CDR3 in amino acids: CASSSNGNIQYF. CDR3 nucleotides: TGCGCCAGCAGCTCGAACGGAAACATTCAGTACTTC.

Comments on this clonotype: A much larger clone lies one base from this, so it may be a read error. The V call is TRBV20-1, the J call TRBJ1-6; D is perhaps TRBD1 (5 bases). Germline CDR1 and CDR2: DFQATT and SNEGSKA (reference sequence). Trimming took off 1 base at V and 9 bases at J, with 10 bases between the two ends. CDR3 length equals 13 residues. CDR3 region: CSARGQFSSPLHF. The CDR3 DNA reads TGCAGTGCTAGAGGACAGTTTAGTTCACCCCTCCACTTT.

This clonotype was picked up many times. The chain carries TRBV7-2 and TRBJ2-5; 7 bases match TRBD2. V was pared by 5 bases and J by 5 bases, with 8 bases of the junction left unmatched. Per the germline V gene, CDR1 is SGHTA and CDR2 is FQGNSA. This CDR3 has 14 residues. CDR3 in amino acids: CASSRGGGGETQYF. The CDR3 nucleotides read TGTGCCAGCAGCCGAGGTGGGGGAGGGGAGACCCAGTACTTC.

This clonotype was recorded many times. This rearrangement joins TRBV9 to TRBJ2-3, with 8 bases matching TRBD2. From germline, CDR1 is SGDLS and CDR2 YYNGEE. CDR3 size: 16 residues. J was trimmed by 2 bases and V by 3 bases; bases with no gene match: 8. As DNA, the CDR3 is TGTGCCAGCAGCGGAGCCCGGCGGGGGGCCACAGATACGCAGTATTTT. Translation gives CASSGARRGATDTQYF. Looking up the rest from reference TRBV9 and TRBJ2-3 gives the full variable domain: DSGVTQTPKHLITATGQRVTLRCSPRSGDLSVYWYQQSLDQGLQFLIQYYNGEERAKGNILERFSAQQFPDLHSELNLSSLELGDSALYFCASSGARRGATDTQYFGPGTRLTVL.

This clonotype came up many times. This chain uses TRBV20-1 with TRBJ2-1, with 12 bases fitting TRBD2. The length of the CDR3 is 14 residues. Trimming took 8 bases from V and 9 from J; bases not matched to a gene: 11. In germline, CDR1 is DFQATT, CDR2 SNEGSKA (reference sequence). The CDR3 sequence: CSTVGLAGGGEQFF. The CDR3 region has the DNA TGCAGTACCGTGGGGCTAGCGGGGGGGGGTGAGCAGTTCTTC.

At least ten counts were recorded for this clonotype. The chain has TRBV6-5 and TRBJ1-2, with D tentatively TRBD1 (5 bases). V gave up 5 bases and J gave up 2 bases, with 15 bases separating them. This CDR3 region has 15 residues. Germline assignment: CDR1 MNHEY and CDR2 SVGAGI. Written as DNA, the CDR3 is TGTGCCAGCAGTGGGACGGGACGCAAAAACTATGGCTACACCTTC. It is translated as CASSGTGRKNYGYTF.